This passage covers 19 T cell receptor beta chains from one sample sequenced in a study of CD8+ T cells in alopecia areata. Isolated RNA was reverse transcribed into cDNA used as the sequencing template. TCRdb keeps only in-frame clones here, not all; method: immunoSEQ multiplex PCR. The table records 200,000 or so clones, over 40% of them present only once. Treatment of the sample: oral pan-JAK inhibitor, 5-10 mg twice daily. Material: CD4+ T cells sorted from blood, obtained at approximately week 36, from a patient treated with tofacitinib. The origin of the receptors is a human donor with alopecia areata.

This chain's CDR3 is CATGTTENEKLFF. DNA for the CDR3: TGTGCCACAGGGACCACGGAGAACGAAAAACTGTTTTTT. The chain combines TRBV25-1 with TRBJ1-4, with D maybe TRBD1 (5 bases). V was clipped by 10 bases and J by 8 bases, with 17 bases between them. Germline V gene data show CDR1 as MGHDK and CDR2 as SYGVNS. CDR3 length: 13 residues. The full variable domain, completed using reference TRBV25-1 and TRBJ1-4, is EADIYQTPRYLVIGTGKKITLECSQTMGHDKMYWYQQDPGMELHLIHYSYGVNSTEKGDLSSESTVSRIRTEHFPLTLESARPSHTSQYLCATGTTENEKLFFGSGTQLSVL.

V gene TRBV6-1 combines with J gene TRBJ2-6, with D tentatively TRBD1 or TRBD2 (5 bases each). The CDR3 is made up of 17 amino acids. Trimming took off 4 bases at V and 0 bases at J, with 13 bases between the two ends. From germline, CDR1 is MNHNS and CDR2 SASEGT. DNA for the CDR3: TGTGCCAGCAGTGCTTACGCAGGGACCTCTGGGGCCAACGTCCTGACTTTC. The encoded protein is CASSAYAGTSGANVLTF.

This clone appeared a few times. J is TRBJ1-5 and V is TRBV7-9; TRBD1 matches at 9 bases. Losses at the gene ends were 5 bases for V and 4 bases for J; bases not matched to a gene: 3. The CDR3 sequence is 14 residues long. Germline values: CDR1 SEHNR, CDR2 FQNEAQ (reference sequence). The CDR3 loop is CASSPGTGNQPQHF. In nucleotides, the CDR3 is TGTGCCAGCAGCCCTGGGACAGGGAATCAGCCCCAGCATTTT.

This rearrangement joins TRBV29-1 to TRBJ2-7; D is perhaps TRBD2 (6 bases). CDR1 SQVTM and CDR2 ANQGSEA come from the germline V gene. Trimming took 5 bases from V and 4 from J, leaving 21 bases between them. The CDR3 has 15 residues. This CDR3 reads CSVTAAGSGRYEQYF. In nucleotides, the CDR3 is TGCAGCGTTACAGCCGCGGGATCAGGACGGTACGAGCAGTACTTC.

This clone has just a few counts. The V and J genes are TRBV6-5 and TRBJ1-2, with 9 bases aligning to TRBD1. The trim removed 5 bases at V and 5 bases at J, leaving 6 bases unmatched. The CDR3 runs to 14 residues. From germline, CDR1 is MNHEY and CDR2 SVGAGI. The CDR3, as DNA: TGTGCCAGCAGTCCAGCCGGGACAGGGTATGGCTACACCTTC. As protein: CASSPAGTGYGYTF.

This clone was seen more than once but under ten times. This chain connects TRBV6-5 to TRBJ2-5; D is unclear. The CDR3 length is 14 residues. V gave up 6 bases and J gave up 3 bases, with 14 bases separating them. Germline values: CDR1 MNHEY, CDR2 SVGAGI. The CDR3 bases are TGTGCCAGCAGCCCTACCGGGCCCAAAGAGACCCAGTACTTC. Amino acids: CASSPTGPKETQYF.

The rearrangement uses TRBV7-2 and TRBJ2-2; D call uncertain. Germline assignment: CDR1 SGHTA and CDR2 FQGNSA. CDR3 length: 15 amino acids. V lost 1 base and J 6 bases, leaving 12 bases between the germline ends. The CDR3 region has the DNA TGTGCCAGCAGCTTAGGGCTAGTTAGGTCCGGGGAGCTGTTTTTT. Its protein is CASSLGLVRSGELFF. The whole variable domain, filled in from reference TRBV7-2 and TRBJ2-2, reads GAGVSQSPSNKVTEKGKDVELRCDPISGHTALYWYRQSLGQGLEFLIYFQGNSAPDKSGLPSDRFSAERTGGSVSTLTIQRTQQEDSAVYLCASSLGLVRSGELFFGEGSRLTVL.

The chain uses TRBV30 and TRBJ2-3; TRBD1 aligns across 9 bases. The V segment lost 4 bases and the J segment 1 base; nucleotides outside the gene matches: 3. The CDR3 consists of 14 residues. From germline, CDR1 is GTSNPN and CDR2 SVGIG (reference sequence). The DNA for the CDR3 is TGTGCCTGGATAGGACAGGGGCGCACAGATACGCAGTATTTT. Amino acids: CAWIGQGRTDTQYF.

The rearrangement joins TRBV27 to TRBJ1-5; D perhaps matches TRBD1 (6 bases). The CDR3 is made up of 15 amino acids. The germline V gene encodes CDR1 MNHEY and CDR2 SMNVEV (reference sequence). V lost 6 bases and J lost 2, with 14 bases in between. Here the CDR3 reads CASRGGGSGNQPQHF. The CDR3 region has the DNA TGTGCCAGCAGGGGCGGGGGCTCGGGCAATCAGCCCCAGCATTTT.

The CDR3 coding sequence is TGTGCCAGCAGCCAGGATGGGGGGACCCAGTACTTC. Translating gives CASSQDGGTQYF. This chain connects TRBV7-9 to TRBJ2-5, with D perhaps being TRBD1 or TRBD2 (5 bases each). V was cut by 5 bases and J by 7 bases, with 11 bases left in between. CDR1 and CDR2 from the germline V gene are SEHNR and FQNEAQ (reference sequence). The CDR3 consists of 12 residues.

This clone was picked up many times. The rearrangement uses TRBV19 and TRBJ2-3, with 8 bases that match TRBD2. The V segment lost 8 bases and the J segment 2 bases; nucleotides outside the gene matches: 9. CDR3 length equals 15 residues. Germline V gene data show CDR1 as LNHDA and CDR2 as SQIVND (reference sequence). DNA of the CDR3: TGTGCCAGTCCCCCCCGGGAGGGGATCACAGATACGCAGTATTTT. Amino acid sequence: CASPPREGITDTQYF.

The sample holds a few counts of this clone. V gene TRBV10-2 combines with J gene TRBJ2-3; D gene ambiguous. The CDR3 sequence is 12 residues long. Germline CDR1 reads WSHSY; CDR2 reads SAAADI. The V gene lost 3 bases and the J gene lost 7 bases, with 8 bases spanning the gap. The CDR3 loop is CASSDYLNTQYF. In DNA form, the CDR3 reads TGCGCCAGCAGTGATTACTTGAATACGCAGTATTTT.

The chain couples TRBV29-1 to TRBJ2-4; possible D gene TRBD2, 6 bases. The CDR3 sequence is 15 residues long. CDR1 is SQVTM and CDR2 is ANQGSEA in the germline V gene. The CDR3 protein is CSGIAGTLAKNIQYF. The CDR3 region has the DNA TGCAGTGGAATAGCCGGGACTCTGGCCAAAAACATTCAGTACTTC. Combining the CDR3 with reference TRBV29-1 and TRBJ2-4 gives the whole variable domain SAVISQKPSRDICQRGTSLTIQCQVDSQVTMMFWYRQQPGQSLTLIATANQGSEATYESGFVIDKFPISRPNLTFSTLTVSNMSPEDSSIYLCSGIAGTLAKNIQYFGAGTRLSVL.

The chain employs TRBV30 and TRBJ2-1, with a weak D call TRBD1 (6 bases). CDR1 GTSNPN and CDR2 SVGIG come from the germline V gene (reference sequence). V lost 1 base and J lost 7, with 8 bases in between. The CDR3 is 12 amino acids. The chain's CDR3 is CAWSEGGNEQFF. The CDR3 DNA reads TGTGCCTGGAGTGAAGGGGGAAATGAGCAGTTCTTC.

This clone was found a few times. The V call is TRBV6-6, the J call TRBJ2-5; TRBD2 matches 14 bases. CDR1 and CDR2 (germline): MNHNY, SVGAGI (reference sequence). The V segment lost 6 bases and the J segment 5 bases; nucleotides outside the gene matches: 8. The CDR3 contains 16 residues. The CDR3 sequence: CASSTPGLAGAETQYF. The CDR3 bases are TGTGCCAGCAGCACTCCGGGACTAGCGGGAGCGGAGACCCAGTACTTC.

This sequence joins TRBV2 and TRBJ1-5; D is unresolved. Germline CDR1 and CDR2: SNHLY and FYNNEI. V was trimmed by 7 bases and J by 4 bases, leaving 11 bases between them. The length of the CDR3 is 13 residues. The CDR3 DNA sequence: TGTGCCAGCACAAGTGCGCCTAATCAGCCCCAGCATTTT. Translation: CASTSAPNQPQHF.

The rearrangement joins TRBV30 to TRBJ2-6; D assignment may be TRBD1 or TRBD2 (5 bases each). There are 16 residues in the CDR3. The germline V gene encodes CDR1 GTSNPN and CDR2 SVGIG (reference sequence). Between the trimmed V and J ends, which lost 2 bases and 4 bases, there was a span of 15 bases. In nucleotides, the CDR3 is TGTGCCTGGAGTAAAGGACGGGGCTTCGGGGCCAACGTCCTGACTTTC. The encoded protein is CAWSKGRGFGANVLTF.

This sequence joins TRBV6-1 and TRBJ2-3; D may be TRBD1 (7 bases). This CDR3 region has 13 residues. Between the trimmed V and J ends, which lost 7 bases and 6 bases, there was a span of 14 bases. Germline loops: CDR1 MNHNS, CDR2 SASEGT. CDR3 loop: CASTAGQTDTQYF. The CDR3 DNA reads TGTGCCAGCACCGCGGGACAGACCGATACGCAGTATTTT.

This clone came up a few times. The gene calls are TRBV27 and TRBJ2-7; 14 bases agree with TRBD2. J was trimmed by 3 bases and V by 6 bases; bases with no gene match: 7. The CDR3 length is 16 residues. The germline gives CDR1 MNHEY, CDR2 SMNVEV (reference sequence). DNA of the CDR3: TGTGCCAGCAGCCCGGACGGGACTAGCGGGAGCTACGAGCAGTACTTC. This codes for CASSPDGTSGSYEQYF.